Detailed here is one TCR beta chain. Its antigen target is currently unknown. No qualities accompany the bases; no much larger clone lies one base away. This entry comes from a study of T cell responses to AZD1222 COVID-19 vaccine (dated by TCRdb to about 2021). Concerning the study at large: AZD1222 recipients with second doses at about 4 weeks or about 12 weeks were pooled, because spike-specific TCR depth and breadth did not differ between schedules. TCR sequencing covered more than 230 trial participants: some 210 given two doses of AZD1222 and 26 given two doses of MenACWY control vaccine. Enrollment into the trials was organized by age into subgroups of 18-55, 56-69 and 70-plus years, and those subgroups contained about 160, 30 and 59 TCR-sequenced participants, respectively.

The CDR3 regions of human TCRbeta chains were analyzed by immunosequencing. The authors' pipeline ran thus. TCRs in the repertoires were compared against a reference library of SARS-CoV-2-specific TCRs that had been generated with the MIRA antigen-specificity platform. Breadth was defined as the fraction of unique TCRs that were SARS-CoV-2-associated. Depth was defined as the fraction of total T cells that were SARS-CoV-2-associated. Using the MIRA data, every spike-specific TCR was mapped to the spike region that the TCR reacted to and assigned to either a CD4 or a CD8 class. Log10-transformed breadth and depth values were compared by one-way ANOVA with Sidak's multiple comparisons tests. Drawn from immuneACCESS, this table holds only the in-frame rearrangements with V and J called that TCRdb kept. Clones are partly lost; checked studies trace under half to an unresolved V gene and leave the rest unexplained. V, J and clone size derive from that table, while D and trimming were established from the DNA sequence. The sample table holds 150,000 to 200,000 clones, of which 85% to 90% were seen once. 1.5% to 2% of the sample goes to the ten largest clones.

Reading from cysteine to phenylalanine, the CDR3 counts 16 amino acids. The CDR3 DNA has 48 bases and is translated from base 1. The germline V gene gives CDR1 as KGHSH and CDR2 as LQKENI. Trimming accounts for 5 bases at V and 0 bases at J, while the number of junction bases matched to no gene is 9. The time point label, read with the paper, signifies: baseline before first vaccination. Samples from vaccinated people were obtained from the UK trials COV001 and COV002, which included a single-blind randomized controlled phase 2/3 trial of AZD1222 (ChAdOx1 nCoV-19) in healthy adults. Trial participant PBMC samples were collected at day 0 and day 28 after the second dose for TCRbeta chain sequencing. Broader findings and caveats from the paper: After two AZD1222 doses, spike-specific TCR breadth and depth were significantly higher than at day 0 and than in MenACWY recipients. Vaccine-associated CD4 TCRs spanned the whole spike protein, with dominant responses in regions 160-218 and 743-854. In the small 56-69-year group, the increase in depth fell short of significance, most likely because of low power. Conclusions about previously exposed vaccinees were limited because only six AZD1222 recipients were SARS-CoV-2 seropositive at baseline. Participants were mostly white British and included more females than males, and it was suggested by the authors that clonal diversity may have been underestimated. Reportedly, close to half of the unique spike-specific TCRs recognized epitopes lying outside the regions that are mutated in the B.1.351 and B.1.1.7 variants. No day 14 peak-response samples were available, so repertoires were characterized only after the peak T cell response.

The specimen was peripheral blood, collected on day 0 of AZD1222 vaccination. This receptor chain uses TRBV18 and TRBJ1-1; 7 bases in the middle match TRBD1. This clonotype originated in an adult in good health. Read as DNA, the sequence is TGTGCCAGCTCAGCCACAGGGGAGCGTATGAACACTGAAGCTTTCTTT. It translates as CASSATGERMNTEAFF.